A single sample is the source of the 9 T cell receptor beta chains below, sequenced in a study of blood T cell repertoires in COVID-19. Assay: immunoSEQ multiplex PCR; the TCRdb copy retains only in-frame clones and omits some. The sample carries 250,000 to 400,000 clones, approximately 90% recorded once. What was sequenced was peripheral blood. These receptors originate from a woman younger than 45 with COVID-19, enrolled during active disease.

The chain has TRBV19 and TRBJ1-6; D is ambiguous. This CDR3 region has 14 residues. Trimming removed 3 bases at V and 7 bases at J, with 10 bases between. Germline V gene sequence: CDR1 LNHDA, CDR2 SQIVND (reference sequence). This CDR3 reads CASSIRRENSPLHF. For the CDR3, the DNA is TGTGCCAGTAGTATCAGGCGGGAAAATTCACCCCTCCACTTT.

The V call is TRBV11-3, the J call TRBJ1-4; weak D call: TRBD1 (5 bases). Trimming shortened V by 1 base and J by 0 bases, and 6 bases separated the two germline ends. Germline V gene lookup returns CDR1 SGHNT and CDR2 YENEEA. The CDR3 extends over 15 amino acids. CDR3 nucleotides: TGTGCCAGCAGCTTAGGGGGCCCAACTAATGAAAAACTGTTTTTT. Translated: CASSLGGPTNEKLFF. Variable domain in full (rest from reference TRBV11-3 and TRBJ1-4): EAGVVQSPRYKIIEKKQPVAFWCNPISGHNTLYWYLQNLGQGPELLIRYENEEAVDDSQLPKDRFSAERLKGVDSTLKIQPAELGDSAVYLCASSLGGPTNEKLFFGSGTQLSVL.

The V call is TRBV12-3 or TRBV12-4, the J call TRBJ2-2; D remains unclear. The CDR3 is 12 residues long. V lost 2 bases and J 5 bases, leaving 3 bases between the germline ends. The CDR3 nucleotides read TGTGCCAGCAGTTTAATAACCGGGGAGCTGTTTTTT. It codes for CASSLITGELFF.

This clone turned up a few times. CDR3 DNA sequence: TGTGCCAGCAGTGGATCGGCAGGTGGTTTGAATTCACCCCTCCACTTT. Residues: CASSGSAGGLNSPLHF. The chain joins TRBV5-4 to TRBJ1-6; D gene ambiguous. V gave up 5 bases and J gave up 7 bases, with 19 bases separating them. Germline V gene lookup returns CDR1 SGHNT and CDR2 YYREEE (reference sequence). The CDR3 is 16 amino acids.

CDR3 sequence: CASSAGQGLTDTQYF. In DNA, the CDR3 is TGTGCCAGCAGCGCGGGACAGGGGTTAACAGATACGCAGTATTTT. V is TRBV11-2 and J is TRBJ2-3; 10 nucleotides agree with TRBD1. CDR3 size: 15 residues. The germline CDR1 and CDR2 sequences are SGHAT and FQNNGV. V dropped 5 bases and J dropped 3; count of bases not matched to a gene: 5.

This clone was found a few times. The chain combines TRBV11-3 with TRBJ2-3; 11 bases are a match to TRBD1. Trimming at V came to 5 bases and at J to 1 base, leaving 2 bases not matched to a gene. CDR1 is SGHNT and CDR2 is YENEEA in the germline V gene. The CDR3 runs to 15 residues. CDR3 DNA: TGTGCCAGCAGCCTGGGACAGGGGGGCACAGATACGCAGTATTTT. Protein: CASSLGQGGTDTQYF. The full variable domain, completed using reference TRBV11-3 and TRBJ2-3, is EAGVVQSPRYKIIEKKQPVAFWCNPISGHNTLYWYLQNLGQGPELLIRYENEEAVDDSQLPKDRFSAERLKGVDSTLKIQPAELGDSAVYLCASSLGQGGTDTQYFGPGTRLTVL.

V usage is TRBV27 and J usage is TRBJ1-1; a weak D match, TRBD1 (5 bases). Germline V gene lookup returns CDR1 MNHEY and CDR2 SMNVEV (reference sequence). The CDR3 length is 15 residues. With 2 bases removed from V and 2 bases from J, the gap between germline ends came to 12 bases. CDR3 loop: CASSLDGGLNTEAFF. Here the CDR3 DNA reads TGTGCCAGCAGTTTAGACGGGGGACTTAACACTGAAGCTTTCTTT.

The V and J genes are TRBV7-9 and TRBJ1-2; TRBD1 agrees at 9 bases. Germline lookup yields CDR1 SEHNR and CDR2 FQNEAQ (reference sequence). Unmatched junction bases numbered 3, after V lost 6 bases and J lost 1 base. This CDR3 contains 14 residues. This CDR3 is CASRQGADNYGYTF. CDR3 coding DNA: TGTGCCAGCAGACAGGGGGCGGATAACTATGGCTACACCTTC. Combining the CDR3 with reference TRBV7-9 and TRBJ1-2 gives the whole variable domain DTGVSQNPRHKITKRGQNVTFRCDPISEHNRLYWYRQTLGQGPEFLTYFQNEAQLEKSRLLSDRFSAERPKGSFSTLEIQRTEQGDSAMYLCASRQGADNYGYTFGSGTRLTVV.

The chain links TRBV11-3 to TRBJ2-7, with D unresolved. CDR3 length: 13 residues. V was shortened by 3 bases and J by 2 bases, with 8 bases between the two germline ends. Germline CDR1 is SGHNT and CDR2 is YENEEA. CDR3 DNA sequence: TGTGCCAGCAGCTTTGAAGCTACCTACGAGCAGTACTTC. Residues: CASSFEATYEQYF.